This T cell receptor beta chain emerged from a study of human T cells and chemical hapten exposure. Whole-study context: Alopecia areata, totalis or universalis affected patients who were mostly female. It was small differences in pooled library volume that mainly caused per-sample TCR yields to vary.

The CDR3 is 16 residues long. With V trimmed by 3 bases and J by 1 base, 1 base remained unmatched. The germline CDR1 and CDR2 sequences are MNHEY and SMNVEV (reference sequence). Original methodology: The number of TCRs in each sample had a median of about 96,000 and spanned about 23,224 to 700,000. TCRdb reanalysed the RACE reads using MiXCR and keeps one entry per CDR3 protein. What appears here as the V and J calls and clone size reflects TCRdb's work, not the paper's. The sample lists around 160,000 distinct CDR3 sequences, roughly 14% occurring once. Concerning this clonotype itself: The antigen is not known.

Time point: patch test 1, 2 weeks after DPC sensitization. Treatment meaning: therapeutic diphenylcyclopropenone sensitization with weekly scalp DPC. Points from the study as a whole: DPC sensitization produced no change in TCRs with frequency above 1 in 1000.

The input for sequencing was whole blood, taken in connection with sensitization to the hapten diphenylcyclopropenone (DPC). The rearrangement uses TRBV27 and TRBJ2-2, with TRBD2 matching 11 bases. This TCR was sampled from a woman between 25 and 40 years old with alopecia areata. Some clones in this sample may be carry-over from other donors' samples. The CDR3 sequence: CASSFGLAGNTGELFF. The CDR3 DNA is TGTGCCAGCAGTTTCGGACTAGCGGGGAACACCGGGGAGCTGTTTTTT.